Below are 8 T cell receptor beta chains sequenced from a single sample in a study of blood T cell repertoires in COVID-19. Produced via immunoSEQ multiplex PCR; TCRdb's table is partial and in-frame only. There are 230,000 or so clones in the sample; 65% to 85% occur only once, and less than 5.5% lies in the top ten. Sequencing was carried out using peripheral blood. These receptors all stem from a man aged 45-60 years with active or convalescent COVID-19.

The rearrangement uses TRBV30 and TRBJ2-7; D might be TRBD2 (5 bases). The CDR3 is 13 amino acids. Between the trimmed V and J ends, which lost 7 bases and 1 base, there was a span of 14 bases. Germline V gene data show CDR1 as GTSNPN and CDR2 as SVGIG (reference sequence). The CDR3 DNA reads as TGTGCCTCCGAGGGCTTTTTTTCCTACGAGCAGTACTTC. As protein: CASEGFFSYEQYF.

The chain links TRBV30 to TRBJ2-2; weak D call: TRBD1 (6 bases). V lost 0 bases, J lost 2 bases, and 7 bases lay in between. The CDR3 sequence is 14 residues long. Germline V CDR1 and CDR2: GTSNPN, SVGIG (reference sequence). The CDR3 spells CAWSVQGNTGELFF. In DNA, the CDR3 is TGTGCCTGGAGTGTACAGGGTAACACCGGGGAGCTGTTTTTT. Variable domain in full (rest from reference TRBV30 and TRBJ2-2): SQTIHQWPATLVQPVGSPLSLECTVEGTSNPNLYWYRQAAGRGLQLLFYSVGIGQISSEVPQNLSASRPQDRQFILSSKKLLLSDSGFYLCAWSVQGNTGELFFGEGSRLTVL.

This rearrangement joins TRBV11-2 to TRBJ2-2, with D possibly TRBD1 on 7 matching bases. Trimming removed 4 bases from V and 7 bases from J, with 13 bases in between. The germline V gene has CDR1 SGHAT and CDR2 FQNNGV. CDR3 length: 14 amino acids. CDR3 amino acids: CASSSPQGGGELFF. The DNA for the CDR3 is TGTGCCAGCAGCTCCCCTCAGGGGGGCGGGGAGCTGTTTTTT.

The chain employs TRBV24-1 and TRBJ1-1; possibly TRBD1 for D (5 bases). The length of the CDR3 is 16 residues. Trimming removed 1 base at V and 2 bases at J, with 13 bases between. Germline-derived CDR1 and CDR2 are KGHDR and SFDVKD. DNA for the CDR3: TGTGCCACCAGTGATTTTGATGCAGGGATTAACACTGAAGCTTTCTTT. It specifies CATSDFDAGINTEAFF.

This chain uses TRBV15 with TRBJ1-5; D not resolved. Deletions cut 1 base from V and 0 bases from J, with 10 bases between. Germline V gene data show CDR1 as LNHNV and CDR2 as YYDKDF (reference sequence). The CDR3 is 16 amino acids. The CDR3 DNA sequence: TGTGCCACCAGCAGAGCGACCGGGTATAGCAATCAGCCCCAGCATTTT. Translating gives CATSRATGYSNQPQHF. Together with reference TRBV15 and TRBJ1-5, the CDR3 gives the full variable domain: DAMVIQNPRYQVTQFGKPVTLSCSQTLNHNVMYWYQQKSSQAPKLLFHYYDKDFNNEADTPDNFQSRRPNTSFCFLDIRSPGLGDTAMYLCATSRATGYSNQPQHFGDGTRLSIL.

The rearrangement links TRBV9 to TRBJ1-6; TRBD1 matches 12 bases. The trim removed 3 bases at V and 9 bases at J, leaving 10 bases unmatched. Germline assignment: CDR1 SGDLS and CDR2 YYNGEE. CDR3 size: 17 residues. The CDR3 nucleotides read TGTGCCAGCAGCGGTCCCGGGACAGGGGGCTTAGTTTCACCCCTCCACTTT. Residues: CASSGPGTGGLVSPLHF.

The chain is built from TRBV6-4 and TRBJ2-3; the match to TRBD2 covers 11 bases. The CDR3 has 15 amino acids. With 7 bases clipped from V and 1 base from J, the junction kept 4 bases outside the gene matches. CDR1 is MRHNA and CDR2 is SNTAGT in the germline V gene. The CDR3: CASKLTSGGTDTQYF. CDR3 nucleotide sequence: TGTGCCAGCAAACTGACTAGCGGGGGCACAGATACGCAGTATTTT.

The chain couples TRBV4-2 to TRBJ1-4; possibly TRBD1 for D (5 bases). V dropped 5 bases and J dropped 2 bases, with 24 bases sitting between them. CDR1 is LGHNA, CDR2 YNFKEQ, per germline. This CDR3 region has 19 residues. CDR3 in DNA: TGTGCCAGCAGCGCTCAAGACAGCCAGCATTATGGGACTAATGAAAAACTGTTTTTT. It yields the protein CASSAQDSQHYGTNEKLFF.